One TCR beta chain is described in this entry. Molecular barcoding with unique molecular identifiers was used for the TCRbeta library. TCRdb recomputed calls from the PCR reads with MiXCR, one row per CDR3 protein. The sample lists about 540,000 distinct CDR3 sequences; around 19% were seen once. The sample belongs to a study of T-cell reconstitution after alpha-beta-depleted transplantation in children. V shed 4 bases and J 12 bases; nucleotides not matched to a gene: 8. There are 14 residues in the CDR3. The V gene's germline CDR1 is SEHNR and CDR2 FQNEAQ (reference sequence). The V gene is TRBV7-9, the J gene TRBJ1-4; 10 nucleotides agree with TRBD1. This receptor was obtained from a human donor who donated a stem cell graft to a child with acute lymphoblastic leukemia. The source material was PBMCs from the stem cell graft donor, sampled from the stem cell graft. CDR3 bases: TGTGCCAGCAGCTCGACCGGGACAGGGGAAGAACTGTTTTTT. Translating gives CASSSTGTGEELFF.